Each of the 26 T cell receptor beta chains below was sequenced from the same sample in a study of T cells after yellow fever vaccination. Via MiXCR, TCRdb re-called the 5' RACE reads, giving one row per CDR3 protein. The sample holds about 400,000 distinct CDR3 sequences, roughly 10% seen once. The sample in question was PBMCs, obtained on the day of the first yellow fever vaccination. These receptors were obtained from a young man who received the YFV17D yellow fever vaccine.

This clonotype was recorded at least ten times. The chain joins TRBV5-1 to TRBJ2-7; D unresolved. Trimming shortened V by 0 bases and J by 4 bases, and 11 bases separated the two germline ends. Germline V gene sequence: CDR1 SGHRS, CDR2 YFSETQ. The CDR3 length is 14 residues. In nucleotides, the CDR3 is TGCGCCAGCAGCTTGGCCGTGGGGATTTACGAGCAGTACTTC. Translated: CASSLAVGIYEQYF.

The rearrangement links TRBV19 to TRBJ2-5, with unresolved D. Germline CDR1 and CDR2: LNHDA and SQIVND (reference sequence). Between the trimmed V and J ends, which lost 3 bases and 2 bases, there was a span of 7 bases. CDR3 length: 13 residues. Here the CDR3 DNA reads TGTGCCAGTAGTATTAACAGTCAAGAGACCCAGTACTTC. Translated, it gives CASSINSQETQYF.

The CDR3 DNA reads as TGTGCCAGCACCCCCACCCCACTGGCAACTAATGAAAAACTGTTTTTT. Translating gives CASTPTPLATNEKLFF. The gene calls are TRBV6-1 and TRBJ1-4; D is unresolved. The CDR3 loop spans 16 amino acids. Germline assignment: CDR1 MNHNS and CDR2 SASEGT. V lost 7 bases, J lost 0 bases, and 15 bases lay in between.

The chain has TRBV29-1 and TRBJ2-5, with D possibly being TRBD2 (5 bases). V lost 0 bases to trimming and J lost 3 bases, with 17 bases between them. CDR3 length: 16 amino acids. Germline V lookup: CDR1 SQVTM, CDR2 ANQGSEA. Here the CDR3 reads CSVEDERVLQKETQYF. CDR3 bases: TGCAGCGTTGAAGATGAGAGGGTTCTCCAAAAAGAGACCCAGTACTTC.

This clonotype was seen once. The rearrangement uses TRBV15 and TRBJ1-5; D is unclear. The CDR3 spans 12 residues. The V and J ends lost 3 bases and 5 bases respectively, with 5 bases between them. In germline, CDR1 is LNHNV, CDR2 YYDKDF (reference sequence). This CDR3 is CATSSTDQPQHF. Written as DNA, the CDR3 is TGTGCCACCAGCAGCACCGATCAGCCCCAGCATTTT.

This clonotype has a handful of counts. The CDR3 DNA sequence: TGTGCCAGCAGTTCCGACAGGGGGGTTGGTGGCTACACCTTC. Amino acid sequence: CASSSDRGVGGYTF. This rearrangement joins TRBV6-5 to TRBJ1-2, with 9 nucleotides matching TRBD1. Germline CDR1 MNHEY, CDR2 SVGAGI. CDR3 length: 14 amino acids. With 4 bases clipped from V and 7 bases from J, the junction kept 7 bases outside the gene matches.

This clonotype was found a few times. The J gene is TRBJ2-7, the V gene TRBV5-5, with 8 nucleotides matching TRBD1. The CDR3 loop spans 15 amino acids. Germline trimming cut 7 bases from V and 6 bases from J; bases unmatched to any gene: 15. From germline, CDR1 is SGHKS and CDR2 YYEKEE (reference sequence). This chain's CDR3 is CASADARTGFGEQYF. The CDR3 DNA is TGTGCCAGCGCGGATGCAAGGACAGGGTTCGGCGAGCAGTACTTC. The full variable domain, rest sourced from reference TRBV5-5 and TRBJ2-7, is DAGVTQSPTHLIKTRGQQVTLRCSPISGHKSVSWYQQVLGQGPQFIFQYYEKEERGRGNFPDRFSARQFPNYSSELNVNALLLGDSALYLCASADARTGFGEQYFGPGTRLTVT.

DNA for the CDR3: TGTGCCAGCAGCCAAGAGAACCTAGCGGGGGGAAACGAGCAGTTCTTC. It codes for CASSQENLAGGNEQFF. The V and J genes are TRBV3-1 and TRBJ2-1, with 11 bases lining up with TRBD2. Germline lookup yields CDR1 LGHDT and CDR2 YNNKEL (reference sequence). The CDR3 is 16 amino acids. J lost 10 bases, V lost 0 bases, and 8 bases had no gene match.

This rearrangement joins TRBV6-5 to TRBJ2-5; tentatively, D is TRBD1 (5 bases). Germline V gene sequence: CDR1 MNHEY, CDR2 SVGAGI. With 6 bases removed from V and 3 bases from J, the gap between germline ends came to 8 bases. The CDR3 is 12 amino acids. CDR3: CASSRREETQYF. The CDR3 DNA reads TGTGCCAGCAGCCGCAGGGAAGAGACCCAGTACTTC.

This clonotype has just a few counts. The CDR3 sequence is CASSGPPGQGEKLFF. CDR3 bases: TGTGCCAGCAGTGGCCCCCCCGGGCAGGGAGAAAAACTGTTTTTT. The V gene is TRBV25-1, the J gene TRBJ1-4; D might be TRBD1 (5 bases). This CDR3 is 15 amino acids long. Germline CDR1 reads MGHDK; CDR2 reads SYGVNS. V shed 4 bases and J shed 8 bases, with 17 bases lying between them.

V is TRBV7-2 and J is TRBJ2-5; D is unresolved. This CDR3 is 12 amino acids long. V lost 1 base and J lost 5, with 5 bases in between. CDR1 is SGHTA, CDR2 FQGNSA, per germline. CDR3 sequence (DNA): TGTGCCAGCAGCTTAGTTTGGGAGACCCAGTACTTC. Translating gives CASSLVWETQYF.

The chain couples TRBV18 to TRBJ2-5; 7 bases agree with TRBD1. The germline V gene has CDR1 KGHSH and CDR2 LQKENI. Losses at the gene ends were 1 base for V and 2 bases for J; bases not matched to a gene: 1. This CDR3 has 14 residues. The DNA of the CDR3 is TGTGCCAGCTCACCACGGGACAGTCAAGAGACCCAGTACTTC. This gives the protein CASSPRDSQETQYF.

The sample holds a few counts of this clonotype. V gene TRBV12-3 or TRBV12-4 combines with J gene TRBJ2-5; D not resolved. V was shortened by 7 bases and J by 1 base, with 13 bases between the two germline ends. There are 14 residues in the CDR3. CDR3 loop: CASTTDMAQETQYF. In DNA, the CDR3 is TGTGCCAGCACCACCGACATGGCCCAAGAGACCCAGTACTTC.

This clonotype was detected many times. The chain couples TRBV20-1 to TRBJ2-3, with D tentatively TRBD2 (6 bases). Deletions cut 0 bases from V and 8 bases from J, with 18 bases between. This CDR3 comprises 15 residues. CDR1 is DFQATT and CDR2 is SNEGSKA in the germline V gene (reference sequence). In DNA, the CDR3 is TGCAGTGCTAGAGACCCAGCGGGTCTTCATCTTACGCAGTATTTT. Encoded protein: CSARDPAGLHLTQYF.

The chain recombines TRBV7-9 with TRBJ1-2; perhaps TRBD1 as D (6 bases). The CDR3 contains 15 residues. CDR1 is SEHNR and CDR2 is FQNEAQ in the germline V gene (reference sequence). With 1 base removed from V and 4 bases from J, the gap between germline ends came to 13 bases. CDR3 in amino acids: CASSLVDRSFYGYTF. The CDR3 bases are TGTGCCAGCAGCTTAGTTGACAGGAGCTTCTATGGCTACACCTTC.

This clonotype was observed a few times. The chain is built from TRBV28 and TRBJ1-2; no clear D gene. V gave up 3 bases and J gave up 7 bases, with 9 bases separating them. Germline-derived CDR1 and CDR2 are MDHEN and SYDVKM. The CDR3 is 12 amino acids. In DNA form, the CDR3 reads TGTGCCAGCAGTTTGAATACGCCTGGCTACACCTTC. It translates to CASSLNTPGYTF.

This clonotype was seen more than once but under ten times. The chain is built from TRBV2 and TRBJ2-5, with no clear D. The CDR3 has 14 amino acids. Germline V gives CDR1 SNHLY, CDR2 FYNNEI. V was shortened by 1 base and J by 1 base, with 7 bases between the two germline ends. CDR3 protein: CASSEERVQETQYF. The CDR3 region has the DNA TGTGCCAGCAGTGAAGAACGAGTCCAAGAGACCCAGTACTTC.

A few counts support this clonotype. The chain combines TRBV7-9 with TRBJ2-3; 8 bases align to TRBD1. CDR3 length: 14 amino acids. V was pared by 5 bases and J by 4 bases, with 5 bases of the junction left unmatched. From germline, CDR1 is SEHNR and CDR2 FQNEAQ (reference sequence). Written as DNA, the CDR3 is TGTGCCAGCAGCCGGACAGGGCCGCCAGATACGCAGTATTTT. Protein sequence: CASSRTGPPDTQYF. The full variable domain, in which reference TRBV7-9 and TRBJ2-3 provide the parts outside the CDR3, is DTGVSQNPRHKITKRGQNVTFRCDPISEHNRLYWYRQTLGQGPEFLTYFQNEAQLEKSRLLSDRFSAERPKGSFSTLEIQRTEQGDSAMYLCASSRTGPPDTQYFGPGTRLTVL.

A few counts support this clonotype. The chain combines TRBV11-2 with TRBJ2-2, with TRBD1 matching 9 bases. Germline CDR1 and CDR2: SGHAT and FQNNGV. The trim removed 2 bases at V and 2 bases at J, leaving 9 bases unmatched. There are 18 residues in the CDR3. The CDR3 sequence: CASSLKGPGQGNTGELFF. The CDR3 DNA follows: TGTGCCAGCAGCTTAAAGGGTCCGGGACAGGGAAACACCGGGGAGCTGTTTTTT.

This clonotype was detected a few times. CDR3 sequence reads: CASSMTGNSGNTIYF. The CDR3 DNA follows: TGTGCCAGCAGTATGACAGGGAATTCTGGAAACACCATATATTTT. The chain carries TRBV28 and TRBJ1-3, with 7 bases that match TRBD1. Germline CDR1 reads MDHEN; CDR2 reads SYDVKM. The CDR3 spans 15 residues. V shed 5 bases and J 1 base; nucleotides not matched to a gene: 5.

V is TRBV13 and J is TRBJ2-3; TRBD1 agrees at 8 bases. Germline V gives CDR1 PRHDT, CDR2 FYEKMQ (reference sequence). The CDR3 runs to 21 residues. Trimming took 2 bases from V and 4 from J; bases not matched to a gene: 23. CDR3 amino acids: CASSLMSATPNSQGVPDTQYF. DNA for the CDR3: TGTGCCAGCAGCTTAATGAGTGCGACACCTAATTCACAGGGGGTCCCAGATACGCAGTATTTT. Full variable domain (rest looked up from reference TRBV13 and TRBJ2-3): AAGVIQSPRHLIKEKRETATLKCYPIPRHDTVYWYQQGPGQDPQFLISFYEKMQSDKGSIPDRFSAQQFSDYHSELNMSSLELGDSALYFCASSLMSATPNSQGVPDTQYFGPGTRLTVL.

This clonotype was recorded only once. The chain employs TRBV19 and TRBJ1-4; the D gene is possibly TRBD1 (6 bases). Germline V lookup: CDR1 LNHDA, CDR2 SQIVND (reference sequence). CDR3 length: 14 amino acids. V lost 7 bases, J lost 0 bases, and 9 bases lay in between. The CDR3 spells CASTYRATNEKLFF. In DNA, the CDR3 is TGTGCCAGTACCTACAGGGCAACTAATGAAAAACTGTTTTTT.

This chain joins TRBV4-2 and TRBJ2-3; D is ambiguous. From germline, CDR1 is LGHNA and CDR2 YNFKEQ. Trimming took off 1 base at V and 3 bases at J, with 23 bases between the two ends. CDR3 length: 19 residues. Written as DNA, the CDR3 is TGTGCCAGCAGCCAAGTCCTTGGGCTAGGAATGGCGTCGACAGATACGCAGTATTTT. Translating gives CASSQVLGLGMASTDTQYF.

The CDR3 here is CASSRRGGTGANVLTF. The CDR3 region has the DNA TGTGCCAGCAGCCGAAGGGGAGGTACTGGGGCCAACGTCCTGACTTTC. The rearrangement links TRBV7-2 to TRBJ2-6; tentative D call: TRBD2 (6 bases). Between the trimmed V and J ends, which lost 5 bases and 2 bases, there was a span of 13 bases. This CDR3 has 16 residues. Germline-derived CDR1 and CDR2 are SGHTA and FQGNSA.

In its sample, this clonotype was seen a few times. The chain joins TRBV5-1 to TRBJ2-1; 8 bases match TRBD2. The germline CDR1 and CDR2 sequences are SGHRS and YFSETQ. Unmatched junction bases numbered 14, after V lost 0 bases and J lost 9 bases. The CDR3 contains 17 residues. The CDR3 DNA follows: TGCGCCAGCAGCTTGGGGGCCGGGGGGGCACTAGCGTTTGAGCAGTTCTTC. Protein: CASSLGAGGALAFEQFF.

V and J are TRBV7-9 and TRBJ2-7; perhaps TRBD1 as D (6 bases). CDR1 is SEHNR, CDR2 FQNEAQ, per germline (reference sequence). Trimming took off 1 base at V and 6 bases at J, with 16 bases between the two ends. The CDR3 is 15 amino acids. CDR3 amino acids: CASSLDPSGVFEQYF. CDR3 DNA sequence: TGTGCCAGCAGCTTAGACCCCTCAGGGGTATTCGAGCAGTACTTC.